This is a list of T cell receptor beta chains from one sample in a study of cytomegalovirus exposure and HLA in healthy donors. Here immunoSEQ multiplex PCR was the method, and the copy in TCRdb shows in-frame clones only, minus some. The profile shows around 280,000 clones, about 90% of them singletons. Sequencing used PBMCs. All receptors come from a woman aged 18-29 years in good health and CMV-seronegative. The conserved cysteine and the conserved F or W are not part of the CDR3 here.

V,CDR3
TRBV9,ASSPRGGGELF
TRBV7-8,ASSLQKSAGNNSPLH
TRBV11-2,ASSLLSGTPNTEAF
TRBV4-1,ASSPSRDRSKEQY
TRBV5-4,ASSLRDRPYEQY
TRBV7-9,ASSLWALGFQETQY
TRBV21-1,ASPRRGQGPKGSTEAF
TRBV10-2,ASSYRGQSTEAF
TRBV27,ASSFLGGTGGNGYT
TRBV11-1,ASSTEDNSPLH
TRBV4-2,ASSQKRDSPLH
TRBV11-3,ASSLGVGVKNEQF
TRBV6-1,ASARLAGDTGELF
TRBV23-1,ASVDRDGGSYGYT
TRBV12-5,ASGLDRTGMSSYNSPLH
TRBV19,ASTLWGSPGGLYNEQF
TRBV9,ASSVAPGGETQY
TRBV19,ASSIEGGPYNEQF
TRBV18,ASSPQAFSSYNSPLH
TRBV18,ASSPGLRTQISKEQY
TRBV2,ASSEGGLGNTEAF
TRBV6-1,ASSEQGLPTNEKLF
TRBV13,ASSQRTTQDYGYT
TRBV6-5,ASSYINNYEQY
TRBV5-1,ASSLEAGTDTQY
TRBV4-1,ASSQDRGGAGTSPYNEQF
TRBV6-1,ASSEAEYGGILHETQY
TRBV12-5,ASGLVQGTRIGELF
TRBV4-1,ASSQKDREIQETQY
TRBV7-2,ASSLGLAATGELF
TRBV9,ASSVDPRRTEAF
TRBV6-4,ASKQGASTYGYT
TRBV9,ASSVTGTGFGNTIY
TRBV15,ATSLGGGGRYNEQF
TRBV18,ASSPGTGGFSGELF
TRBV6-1,ASSGAGIGDTIY
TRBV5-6,ASSSDRIYSYEQY
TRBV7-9,ASSPRPRDSPNYGYT
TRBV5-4,ASSPQGLNTGELF
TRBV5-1,ASSLVAGAQETQY
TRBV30,ASALAQNEQF
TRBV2,ASSEGQLGSPLH
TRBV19,ASRTNRLSPDGYT
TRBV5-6,ASRRPGVSSYNEQF
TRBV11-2,ASSFGGGSYEQY
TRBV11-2,ASSLWTQTPSYEQY
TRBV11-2,ASSGANPIYNSPLH
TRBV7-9,ASSFWGVDYGYT
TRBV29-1,GTGGLYGYT
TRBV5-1,ASRRTGELNQPQH